This T cell receptor beta chain was captured in a study of regulatory T cells in long-lasting Graves disease (dated by TCRdb to about 2021). With respect to the entire study: Antithyroid drugs had been taken for less than 3 months by newly diagnosed Graves' disease patients. The study was registered as a clinical trial and conducted in China. This study used TCR sequencing and RNA sequencing of peripheral blood to compare persistent Graves' disease patients against newly diagnosed Graves' disease patients. A total of around 35 samples underwent TCR sequencing: around 13 from persistent and about 20 from newly diagnosed Graves' disease patients. Paper-wide results and their limitations: Sequencing and analysis were limited to the TCR beta chain. TRBV28, TRBJ1-2 and TRBJ2-5 were preferentially used in persistent disease, while TRBV20-1 and TRBJ2-1 were favored in newly diagnosed disease. The authors noted that the small sample size was a limitation that may lower accuracy. Persistent patients shared more public clonotypes among themselves (2,741) than newly diagnosed patients did (roughly 920). Persistent Graves' disease patients showed lower TCR Shannon entropy and fewer highly expanded clones than newly diagnosed patients, suggesting clonal expansion. Because the primary lesion, thyroid tissue, could not be accessed, the study looked at peripheral blood alone.

To prepare the library, multiplex PCR was applied. Instrument on record: Illumina HiSeq 4000. TCR beta libraries were built with iRepertoire HTBI primers and Arm-PCR amplification of CDR3 regions. Before sequencing, the PCR products went through gel purification. The paper's processing steps were these. A total of 60 to 80 TRBV and some 13 TRBJ segments were identified across samples and were used for gene usage analysis of CDR3 amino acid clonotypes. Filtered high-quality paired reads were merged into contigs using COPE and FqMerger. BLAST was used to align contigs to the IMGT TRBV, TRBD and TRBJ reference genes, and CDR3 was defined following IMGT. Any clonotype with a frequency above 0.1% was classified as a highly expanded clone. Shannon entropy served as the measure of repertoire diversity, while the Gini coefficient captured V-J evenness. Public clonotypes were defined as clonotypes shared by more than one individual. TCRdb cleaned the public reads at Q25 with fastp, built clones with MiXCR and kept in-frame beta chains. Here each entry gathers all rows of one CDR3 protein and keeps the most common genes and DNA. TCRdb assigned the V and J calls; the authors' analysis was not used. This sample gives approximately 400,000 distinct CDR3 sequences in total; about 15% of them show up just once. 16% of the sample is held by the ten biggest clonotypes.

This clonotype was seen many times. What antigen it recognizes has not been identified. No qualities accompany the bases; no much larger clone lies one base away. The meaning of the sample's time point label: newly diagnosed GD, antithyroid drugs for less than 3 months. For both TCR sequencing and RNA sequencing, RNA was extracted from PBMCs in TRIzol. The diagnosis of Graves' disease followed American Thyroid Association guidelines. Patients were recruited from an endocrinology department in Xi'an, China. Each patient gave approximately 8.8 milliliters of peripheral blood, collected in an EDTA anticoagulant tube. Ficoll Paque Plus density gradient separation was used to isolate PBMCs, and no further T cell sorting was done. RNA quality was checked with an Agilent 2100 Bioanalyzer and agarose gel, and concentration with a NanoDrop 2000. CDR1 is given as WNHNN and CDR2 as SYGVQD, both from the germline V gene (reference sequence). The germline V end is reduced by 8 bases and the J end by 4 bases; junction bases left unmatched: 13. The CDR3 runs 17 residues from the cysteine to the phenylalanine. The entry retains the CDR3 DNA only, 51 bases that are in frame from base 1.

The sample also formed part of further work on T cells in Graves' hyperthyroidism and ophthalmopathy. In that second paper, the authors write: Graves' hyperthyroidism was defined as stable when no progression to ophthalmopathy occurred over 18 months of follow-up. Hyperthyroidism patients were aged 18 to 65 years and newly diagnosed, with disease duration of less than 2 months. The study excluded patients with uncontrolled infections, other autoimmune diseases, pregnancy or lactation. Clinical symptoms, serum thyroxine and TRAb, thyroid ultrasound, and orbital computed tomography formed the basis for the diagnoses. A first-round RT-PCR of the TCR CDR3 used the HTBI primer set with the Qiagen OneStep RT-PCR kit. Most expanded thyroid clonotypes (frequency above 0.001) were also found in blood, which suggests that blood repertoires may mirror thyroid immune responses. A 13 V-J signature model separated ophthalmopathy from stable hyperthyroidism, with around 90% sensitivity and 81% to 82% specificity in cross-validation and 80%/75% in testing. In validation, the model predicted progression to ophthalmopathy a median of 6.5 months before onset, with roughly 68% sensitivity and 72.22% specificity. To identify distinguishing TCR V-J signatures, a discovery cohort of 90 to 100 patients was used, comprising approximately 40 with Graves' ophthalmopathy and around 60 with stable Graves' hyperthyroidism. Prospective prediction of ophthalmopathy was tested in an independent validation cohort consisting of 18 hyperthyroidism patients and around 16 patients who later progressed to ophthalmopathy. The approximately 100 discovery patients were randomly split 7:3 into training and test sets. In over five Graves' hyperthyroidism patients, the study also compared T-cell repertoires from thyroid tissue with T-cell repertoires from blood. After sampling, hyperthyroidism patients received methimazole starting at 30 mg daily, and ophthalmopathy patients received high-dose intravenous methylprednisolone. A second multiplex PCR round built the libraries, followed by size selection and purification. Paired-end sequencing of the libraries was performed with 100 bp reads on an Illumina HiSeq2000. SOAPnuke was used to process the raw data, with reads discarded if the reads contained adapters or uncalled bases, had a mean Phred below 15, or lacked an exact constant-primer or identifier match. COPE v1.2.5 was used to merge the high-quality paired reads, and each unique nucleotide sequence was defined as a clonotype. MiTCR v1.1 was used to align the clonotypes against IMGT TRBV, TRBD and TRBJ reference segments. The analysis included only V-J combinations with a frequency above 0.0001, which together covered roughly 99% of the repertoires. A TCS score was defined as the ratio of F50 (clonal expansion) to E x V (chaos), with BLOSUM62-based TCRdist applied between CDR3 peptides within each V-J. Welch's t-statistics and random forest reduced some 510 V-J features to 10 to 15, which were used in a naive Bayes classifier (R e1071). No statistical method was used to fix the sample size in advance, and group allocation was not hidden from the investigators. According to the paper, TCR Vbeta CDR3 sequencing was carried out on approximately 140 peripheral blood samples, which came from approximately 41 ophthalmopathy, 75 or so hyperthyroidism and approximately 17 progressor patients.

Here the sequenced sample was peripheral blood mononuclear cells (PBMCs), taken at new diagnosis, from a patient treated with antithyroid drugs. The chain is encoded by TRBV10-1 joined to TRBJ2-2; 10 nucleotides in the junction match TRBD2. The TCR comes from a woman between 25 and 40 years old with Graves disease. Donor details come from another sample of the same person, matched by shared clones. The sequence in DNA is TGCGCCAGCGGCGACTCCAGCGGGAGGGCCGGCACCGGGGAGCTGTTTTTT. Translation gives CASGDSSGRAGTGELFF.